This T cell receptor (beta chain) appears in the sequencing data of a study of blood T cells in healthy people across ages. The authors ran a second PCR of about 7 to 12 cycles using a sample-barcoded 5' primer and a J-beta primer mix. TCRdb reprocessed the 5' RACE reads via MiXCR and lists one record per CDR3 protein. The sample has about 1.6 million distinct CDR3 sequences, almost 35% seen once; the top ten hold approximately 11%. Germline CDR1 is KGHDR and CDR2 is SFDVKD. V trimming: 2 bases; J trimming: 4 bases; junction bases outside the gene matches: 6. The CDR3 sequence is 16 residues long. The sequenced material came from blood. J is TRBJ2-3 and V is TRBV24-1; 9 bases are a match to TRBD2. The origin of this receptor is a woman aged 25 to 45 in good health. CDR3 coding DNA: TGTGCCACCAGTGATTCCAAAGCGGGAGGAGCAGATACGCAGTATTTT. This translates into CATSDSKAGGADTQYF.